A single sample is the source of the 3 T cell receptor beta chains below, sequenced in a study of blood T cell repertoires in COVID-19. Profiled with immunoSEQ multiplex PCR; TCRdb holds only in-frame clones, not every one. This sample has 250,000 to 350,000 clones, with approximately 88% found just once. The sample consisted of peripheral blood. Source of these receptors: a young woman who had recovered from COVID-19.

The V and J genes are TRBV18 and TRBJ1-2, with no clear D. Trimming removed 4 bases at V and 2 bases at J, with 8 bases between. Germline loops: CDR1 KGHSH, CDR2 LQKENI. The CDR3 extends over 13 amino acids. CDR3 nucleotide sequence: TGTGCCAGCTCACAGACAATAAACTATGGCTACACCTTC. As protein: CASSQTINYGYTF. Looking up the rest from reference TRBV18 and TRBJ1-2 gives the full variable domain: NAGVMQNPRHLVRRRGQEARLRCSPMKGHSHVYWYRQLPEEGLKFMVYLQKENIIDESGMPKERFSAEFPKEGPSILRIQQVVRGDSAAYFCASSQTINYGYTFGSGTRLTVV.

This clone was counted a few times. V gene TRBV4-3 combines with J gene TRBJ1-6, with 11 nucleotides matching TRBD1. The CDR3 contains 15 residues. Unmatched junction bases numbered 1, after V lost 1 base and J lost 8 bases. CDR1 LGHNA and CDR2 YSLEER come from the germline V gene. The CDR3 here is CASSQAGQGDSPLHF. The CDR3 region has the DNA TGCGCCAGCAGCCAAGCGGGACAGGGGGATTCACCCCTCCACTTT.

The chain's CDR3 is CASSPQSAAPWDEQFF. The CDR3 DNA follows: TGTGCCAGCAGTCCCCAATCGGCGGCCCCCTGGGATGAGCAGTTCTTC. This chain joins TRBV28 and TRBJ2-1, with D unclear. Germline CDR1 reads MDHEN; CDR2 reads SYDVKM. The CDR3 totals 16 residues. The V end was cut by 5 bases, the J end by 8 bases, with 22 bases between.